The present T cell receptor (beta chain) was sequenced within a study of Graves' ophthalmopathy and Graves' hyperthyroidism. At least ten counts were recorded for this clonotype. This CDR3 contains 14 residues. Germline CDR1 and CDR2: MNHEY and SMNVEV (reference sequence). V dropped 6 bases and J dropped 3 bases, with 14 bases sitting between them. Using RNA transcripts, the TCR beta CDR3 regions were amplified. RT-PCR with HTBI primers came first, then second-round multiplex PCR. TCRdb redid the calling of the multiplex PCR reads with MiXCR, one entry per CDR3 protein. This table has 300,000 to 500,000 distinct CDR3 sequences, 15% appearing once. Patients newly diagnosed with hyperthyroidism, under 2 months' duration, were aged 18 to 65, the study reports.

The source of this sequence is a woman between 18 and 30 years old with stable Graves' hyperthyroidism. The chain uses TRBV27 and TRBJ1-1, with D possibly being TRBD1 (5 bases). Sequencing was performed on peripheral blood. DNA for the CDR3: TGTGCCAGCAGCCTAGGGTGGGGGGACACTGAAGCTTTCTTT. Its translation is CASSLGWGDTEAFF.